This T cell receptor beta chain appears in the sequencing data of a study of blood T cell repertoires in COVID-19. Study-level information: The United States, Italy and Spain supplied acute and convalescent COVID-19 samples.

Authors' methods: Using reference gene primer amplification, nucleated cell counts were estimated. Profiled with immunoSEQ multiplex PCR; TCRdb holds only in-frame clones, not every one. V and J calls and clone size follow that table, whereas D and trimming were derived from the DNA. The data show about 130,000 clones, roughly three quarters seen once. This clone was seen a handful of times. Germline V gives CDR1 SGHNT, CDR2 YYREEE (reference sequence). CDR3 size: 15 residues. V shed 2 bases and J 7 bases; nucleotides not matched to a gene: 6. Sequenced material: peripheral blood. The rearrangement joins TRBV5-4 to TRBJ2-3; 11 nucleotides agree with TRBD2. The TCR originated in a woman in her seventies with acute or convalescent COVID-19. CDR3 nucleotides: TGTGCCAGCAGCTTTGTAGCGGGGGGGCCGAATACGCAGTATTTT. Protein product: CASSFVAGGPNTQYF.